This T cell receptor (beta chain) is from a study of spatial heterogeneity in lung cancer (dated by TCRdb to the late 2010s). The study in broad terms: Beta-chain transcripts were consistently detected in greater numbers than alpha-chain transcripts, which likely reflected higher beta-chain transcript abundance. The study quantitatively compared TCR alpha and beta repertoires across multiple tumor regions, matched nontumor lung and blood in non-small cell lung cancer. Both alpha and beta chains were TCR-sequenced in hundreds of tumor regions, under 85 matched nontumor lung samples and around 50 PBMC samples obtained at surgery. In the raw uncorrected reads, each unique combination of TCR and UMI appeared more than ten times on average. TCR repertoire features were related to nonsynonymous mutation counts determined by whole-exome sequencing of tumor tissue. TCR transcript counts in tumor regions correlated strongly with a T cell transcriptional module score from matched bulk RNA-seq.

Sample time point, as interpreted from the label and publication: sample taken at primary tumor resection. Samples were obtained from 70 to 85 patients with early-stage, untreated non-small cell lung cancer from the lung TRACERx cohort. Without any cell sorting, TCR sequencing was performed on whole RNA extracted either from tumor and nontumor lung tissue or from cryopreserved PBMC samples. A patient was chosen for TCR sequencing only when enough RNA was available from at least two tumor regions. Before selection, tumor and adjacent nontumor lung specimens were reviewed by a lung pathologist. To prepare the library, 5' RACE was applied. TCRdb shows the sequencer as NextSeq 500. The TCR library protocol attached a unique molecular identifier to each TCR cDNA molecule to allow correction of PCR and sequencing errors. For the original study's pipeline: Decombinator tools were used for TCR identification, UMI-based error correction and CDR3 extraction. TCRs above a frequency of 2 per 1,000, corresponding to the top 1% of the tumor frequency distribution, were defined as expanded. Expanded tumor TCRs were classed as regional if statistically deemed absent (corrected P<0.05) from at least one tumor region, otherwise ubiquitous. Rényi diversity was computed with the R vegan package after subsampling each repertoire 100 times to 5,000 TCRs. CDR3 similarity networks were built from amino acid triplet string-kernel similarity, with CDR3s being connected when pairwise similarity was above 0.82. The raw public reads went through TCRdb reprocessing: fastp at Q25, MiXCR clone calling, in-frame beta chains kept. One record per CDR3 amino acid sequence lists the most common genes and DNA. TCRdb, not the original authors, processed these V and J calls. The sample table records some 96,000 distinct CDR3 sequences; about 4.4% of these occur just once. The ten largest clones take up around 21% of the sample.

Overall study outcomes, separate from this receptor: A correlation was observed between the number of expanded intratumoral alpha and beta TCRs and the tumor nonsynonymous mutation count. Confirming at a functional level the hypothesis that regional TCRs recognize regional mutations was considered to require additional single-cell paired TCR alpha and beta sequencing. TCR-seq coverage of tumor T cells was estimated at only approximately 7% for alpha chains and approximately 13% for beta chains. Counts of ubiquitous and regional expanded TCRs were found to correlate with counts of ubiquitous and regional nonsynonymous mutations, respectively.

This clonotype was picked up many times. The target of this receptor is not known. The record has no base qualities; no much larger clone is one base away. This clonotype was sampled from a male donor with early-stage non-small cell lung cancer. This specimen was lung tumor tissue, taken at surgery.

The CDR3 amino acid sequence is: CASSSWTKTGEKLFF. In nucleotide form, the sequence is TGTGCCAGCAGCTCATGGACCAAAACGGGTGAAAAACTGTTTTTT. The chain joins TRBV7-6 to TRBJ1-4; the D segment cannot be called with confidence. V loses 4 bases of germline sequence and J loses 7 bases, and the interval between the two ends is 16 bases. Looking up the germline V gene yields CDR1 SGHVS and CDR2 FNYEAQ. The CDR3 covers 15 residues, taking in both the cysteine and the phenylalanine. Of all the DNA, just the CDR3 is kept, 45 bases in frame from base 1.